This T cell receptor (beta chain) was sequenced for a study of T cell responses to AZD1222 COVID-19 vaccine. This CDR3 spans 15 amino acids. CDR1 is SGHTA and CDR2 is FQGNSA in the germline V gene. V was trimmed by 0 bases and J by 9 bases, leaving 12 bases between them. Study findings and constraints: Only a handful of AZD1222 recipients were seropositive at baseline. Two doses of AZD1222 preceded a rise in Spike-specific TCR breadth and depth.

Profiled with immunoSEQ multiplex PCR; TCRdb holds only in-frame clones, not every one. Here the sample spans over 150,000 clones, about 86% being singletons. Note on this clone: Antigen: not known.

The clonotype originates from an adult who received the AZD1222 COVID-19 vaccine. This chain links TRBV7-2 with TRBJ1-6; D is undetermined. Sequencing used peripheral blood, obtained 28 days after the second AZD1222 dose. The CDR3 region has the DNA TGTGCCAGCAGCTTAGCGGGGATCCTCGGTTCACCCCTCCACTTT. This encodes CASSLAGILGSPLHF. The full variable domain, with the rest looked up from reference TRBV7-2 and TRBJ1-6, is GAGVSQSPSNKVTEKGKDVELRCDPISGHTALYWYRQSLGQGLEFLIYFQGNSAPDKSGLPSDRFSAERTGGSVSTLTIQRTQQEDSAVYLCASSLAGILGSPLHFGNGTRLTVT.